The following is a TCR beta chain sequence with its context. This clonotype was observed at least ten times. Its binding antigen is unknown. Within one base of it there is no much larger clone, and no base qualities were kept. Libraries came from 5' RACE. Sequencing relied on a NextSeq 500. In the TCR library protocol, unique molecular identifiers were attached to individual cDNA molecules to correct for PCR bias and sequencing error. TCR alpha and beta chains were both sequenced, and the abundances of alpha and beta sequences in each sample were closely correlated with each other. Turning to the authors' computational methods: Decombinator V4 was used to annotate the V gene, J gene and CDR3 of the TCR sequences. TCRs were defined as expanded if a significant change between any two time points was detected under a Poisson model with p below 0.0001. Abundances of TCRs were expressed as counts per million after normalisation to the total number of TCRs sequenced in each sample. MAIT TCRs were defined by TRAV1-2 paired with TRAJ12, TRAJ20 or TRAJ33, and iNKT TCRs by TRAV10 paired with TRAJ18. VDJdb, accessed on 1 November 2021, was searched for TCRs annotated for CMV, EBV and SARS-CoV-2, and TCRs annotated for more than one antigen were excluded. Starting from the raw public reads, TCRdb applied fastp trimming at Q25, assembled clones with MiXCR and retained in-frame beta chains. Each entry merges the rows of one CDR3 protein and shows their most common DNA and genes. These V and J calls rely on TCRdb rather than the paper's analysis. Recorded for this sample are about 48,000 distinct CDR3 sequences; approximately 5.6% of them occurred a single time. The ten largest clones add up to 4.5% of the sample.

V is trimmed back by 3 bases and J by 9 bases, and the junction contains 9 bases that no gene match accounts for. Its CDR3 holds 13 amino acids, cysteine through phenylalanine. The CDR3 DNA has 39 bases and is translated from base 1. Via the germline V gene (reference sequence), CDR1 is DFQATT and CDR2 SNEGSKA. These data belong to a study of early T cells in non-severe SARS-CoV-2 infection (dated by TCRdb to the early 2020s). Describing the broader study: Because TCR sequencing relied on bulk RNA taken from unsorted whole blood, pairing of alpha and beta chains was not possible.

Study-wide conclusions, independent of this receptor: VDJdb matching was skewed toward anti-spike CD8 responses and likely underestimated virus-specific expansions by missing private and CD4 specificities.

Set within a cohort of healthcare workers in London, UK, this nested case-control study involved weekly PCR testing of nasopharyngeal swabs along with blood sampling. Healthcare workers were recruited between 23 and 31 March 2020, during the week of the UK lockdown, and were followed weekly for up to roughly 15 weeks. The chain links TRBV20-1 with TRBJ2-5; TRBD2 aligns with 8 central bases. This sequence was found in an adult who was a healthcare worker with PCR-confirmed SARS-CoV-2 infection or an uninfected control (not recorded which). Sample: whole blood. Here is the DNA: TGCAGTGCTAGCGGGGGGGACATGTGGGCCCAGTACTTC. Translated, it gives CSASGGDMWAQYF.